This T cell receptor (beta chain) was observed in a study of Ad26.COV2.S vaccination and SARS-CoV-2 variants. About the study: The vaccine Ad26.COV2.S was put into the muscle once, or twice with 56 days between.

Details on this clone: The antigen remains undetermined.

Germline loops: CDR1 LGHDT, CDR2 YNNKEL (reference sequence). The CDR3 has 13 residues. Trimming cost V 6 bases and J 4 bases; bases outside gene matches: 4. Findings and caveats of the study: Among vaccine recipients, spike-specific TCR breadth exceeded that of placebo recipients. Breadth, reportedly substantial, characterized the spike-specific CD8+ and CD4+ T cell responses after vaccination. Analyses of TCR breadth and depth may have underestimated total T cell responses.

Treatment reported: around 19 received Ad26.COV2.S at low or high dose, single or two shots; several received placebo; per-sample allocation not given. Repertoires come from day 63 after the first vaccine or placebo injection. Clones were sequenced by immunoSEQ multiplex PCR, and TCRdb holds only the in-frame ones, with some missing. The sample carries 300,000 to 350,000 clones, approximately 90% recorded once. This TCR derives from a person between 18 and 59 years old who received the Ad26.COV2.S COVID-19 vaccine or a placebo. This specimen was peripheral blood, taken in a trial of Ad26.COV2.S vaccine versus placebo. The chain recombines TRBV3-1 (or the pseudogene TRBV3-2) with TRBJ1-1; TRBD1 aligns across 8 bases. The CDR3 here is CASRQGGRTEAFF. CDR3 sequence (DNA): TGTGCCAGCAGACAGGGGGGTCGCACTGAAGCTTTCTTT.